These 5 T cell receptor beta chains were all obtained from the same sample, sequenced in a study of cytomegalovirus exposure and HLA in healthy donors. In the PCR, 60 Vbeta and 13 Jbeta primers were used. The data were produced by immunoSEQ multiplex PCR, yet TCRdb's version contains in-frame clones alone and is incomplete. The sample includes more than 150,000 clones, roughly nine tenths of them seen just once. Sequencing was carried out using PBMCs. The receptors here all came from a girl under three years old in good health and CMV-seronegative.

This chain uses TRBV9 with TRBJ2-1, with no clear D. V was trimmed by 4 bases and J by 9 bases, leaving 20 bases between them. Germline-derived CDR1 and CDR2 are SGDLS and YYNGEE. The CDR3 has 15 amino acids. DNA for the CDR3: TGTGCCAGCAGCTCGCCCCGCGTCGGTGGTAGTGAGCAGTTCTTC. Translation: CASSSPRVGGSEQFF.

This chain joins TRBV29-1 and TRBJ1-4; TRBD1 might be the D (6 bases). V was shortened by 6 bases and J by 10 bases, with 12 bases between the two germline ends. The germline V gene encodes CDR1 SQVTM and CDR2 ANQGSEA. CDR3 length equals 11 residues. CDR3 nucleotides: TGCAGCGTGGGGGACATCGGAAAACTGTTTTTT. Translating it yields CSVGDIGKLFF.

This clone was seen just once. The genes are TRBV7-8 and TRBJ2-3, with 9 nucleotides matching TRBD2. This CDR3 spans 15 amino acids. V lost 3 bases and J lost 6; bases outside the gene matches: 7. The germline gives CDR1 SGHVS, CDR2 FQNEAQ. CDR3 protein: CASSFSGGTLDTQYF. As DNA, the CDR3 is TGTGCCAGCAGCTTTAGCGGGGGTACCCTTGATACGCAGTATTTT.

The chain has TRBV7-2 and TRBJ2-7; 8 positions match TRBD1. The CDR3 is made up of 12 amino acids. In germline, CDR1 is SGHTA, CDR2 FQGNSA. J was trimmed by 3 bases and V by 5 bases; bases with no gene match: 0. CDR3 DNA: TGTGCCAGCAGCGGACAGGGCTACGAGCAGTACTTC. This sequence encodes CASSGQGYEQYF.

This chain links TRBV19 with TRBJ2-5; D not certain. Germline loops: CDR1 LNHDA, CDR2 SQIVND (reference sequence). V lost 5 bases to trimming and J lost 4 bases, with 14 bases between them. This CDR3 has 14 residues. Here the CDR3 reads CASSPSRSPETQYF. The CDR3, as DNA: TGTGCCAGTAGTCCCTCGCGGAGCCCAGAGACCCAGTACTTC.